The 27 T cell receptor beta chains below all came from one sample that was sequenced in a study of T cell changes during pregnancy in multiple sclerosis. Clones were read by immunoSEQ multiplex PCR, and TCRdb kept only the in-frame ones, dropping some. The sample holds 60,000 or so clones, 85% to 90% seen once. The sequencing sample was made of peripheral blood from another person, used as feeder cells. These receptors were taken from a human donor whose cells served as feeder cells for cultures in a pregnancy study.

CDR3 coding DNA: TGCGCCAGCAGCTTGGGACTAGCGGGAGATTCTGATACGCAGTATTTT. Amino acid sequence: CASSLGLAGDSDTQYF. The rearrangement joins TRBV5-1 to TRBJ2-3; 12 nucleotides align to TRBD2. The length of the CDR3 is 16 residues. Germline loops: CDR1 SGHRS, CDR2 YFSETQ. V lost 0 bases and J lost 6; bases outside the gene matches: 5.

The V gene is TRBV4-3, the J gene TRBJ1-1; D is unclear. The CDR3 loop spans 14 amino acids. CDR1 is LGHNA and CDR2 is YSLEER in the germline V gene. The ends were cut back, 0 bases at V and 5 bases at J, with 10 bases in the middle. The CDR3 sequence: CASSQDREETEAFF. CDR3 bases: TGCGCCAGCAGCCAAGATCGGGAGGAGACTGAAGCTTTCTTT.

V is TRBV7-2 and J is TRBJ1-6; D may be TRBD1 (5 bases). The germline gives CDR1 SGHTA, CDR2 FQGNSA. The CDR3 is 14 residues long. The V end lost 3 bases, the J end lost 7 bases, and 10 bases lay between the germline ends. CDR3 loop: CASSFDRLNSPLHF. The DNA of the CDR3 is TGTGCCAGCAGCTTCGACAGATTAAATTCACCCCTCCACTTT.

The chain employs TRBV7-8 and TRBJ1-2; the D gene is possibly TRBD1 (6 bases). CDR1 SGHVS and CDR2 FQNEAQ come from the germline V gene. Trimming removed 5 bases from V and 8 bases from J, with 15 bases in between. The CDR3 spans 13 residues. CDR3 sequence: CASSPLGARGYTF. The CDR3 DNA sequence: TGTGCCAGCAGCCCCCTGGGGGCGAGGGGCTACACCTTC.

The chain combines TRBV30 with TRBJ1-1; D not certain. The germline V gene has CDR1 GTSNPN and CDR2 SVGIG (reference sequence). The CDR3 is made up of 13 amino acids. V lost 0 bases to trimming and J lost 1 base, with 6 bases between them. In DNA, the CDR3 is TGTGCCTGGAGTGTAGGTGGGAACACTGAAGCTTTCTTT. This gives the protein CAWSVGGNTEAFF.

A single count supports this clone. The CDR3 region is CAISPALDKLNTEAFF. The CDR3 DNA reads TGTGCCATCAGTCCAGCCCTGGACAAACTGAACACTGAAGCTTTCTTT. This sequence joins TRBV10-3 and TRBJ1-1, with a tentative D call TRBD1 (5 bases). CDR3 length: 16 amino acids. Deletions cut 5 bases from V and 0 bases from J, with 16 bases between. Germline CDR1 is ENHRY and CDR2 is SYGVKD.

This chain links TRBV5-1 with TRBJ2-7; D assignment may be TRBD1 or TRBD2 (7 bases each). Trimming took 4 bases from V and 2 from J, leaving 16 bases between them. Germline-derived CDR1 and CDR2 are SGHRS and YFSETQ. This CDR3 region has 15 residues. This CDR3 is CASSLGGTAPYEQYF. Written as DNA, the CDR3 is TGCGCCAGCAGCCTGGGAGGGACAGCTCCCTACGAGCAGTACTTC.

The chain employs TRBV7-9 and TRBJ1-1, with a tentative D call TRBD1 (6 bases). The length of the CDR3 is 15 residues. The V and J ends lost 5 bases and 3 bases respectively, with 16 bases between them. The germline V gene has CDR1 SEHNR and CDR2 FQNEAQ (reference sequence). The CDR3 is CASSPMGAGDTEAFF. For the CDR3, the DNA is TGTGCCAGCAGCCCGATGGGGGCCGGCGACACTGAAGCTTTCTTT.

The chain carries TRBV27 and TRBJ1-2, with D possibly TRBD1 on 6 matching bases. CDR3 length equals 14 residues. Germline CDR1 is MNHEY and CDR2 is SMNVEV (reference sequence). With 2 bases removed from V and 2 bases from J, the gap between germline ends came to 9 bases. CDR3 sequence reads: CASSLRGQNYGYTF. The CDR3 DNA reads TGTGCCAGCAGTTTACGGGGACAAAACTATGGCTACACCTTC.

The rearrangement uses TRBV2 and TRBJ1-2, with D unclear. Between the trimmed V and J ends, which lost 4 bases and 4 bases, there was a span of 7 bases. CDR3 size: 12 residues. Germline lookup yields CDR1 SNHLY and CDR2 FYNNEI. The CDR3 sequence is CASSGRSYGYTF. The CDR3 DNA is TGTGCCAGCAGTGGGAGATCCTATGGCTACACCTTC.

The V call is TRBV5-1, the J call TRBJ1-2; 8 nucleotides match TRBD1. The trim removed 4 bases at V and 5 bases at J, leaving 10 bases unmatched. Germline V CDR1 and CDR2: SGHRS, YFSETQ. The CDR3 loop spans 15 amino acids. CDR3 residues: CASSADRVEYYGYTF. The CDR3, as DNA: TGCGCCAGCAGCGCGGACAGGGTGGAATATTATGGCTACACCTTC.

This clone is a singleton in its sample. The chain is built from TRBV7-9 and TRBJ1-5; D not resolved. Germline V gene lookup returns CDR1 SEHNR and CDR2 FQNEAQ (reference sequence). The length of the CDR3 is 14 residues. The germline V and J ends were trimmed by 4 bases and 5 bases, with 12 bases remaining between them. The DNA for the CDR3 is TGTGCCAGCAGCTCCCGGGAGTACCATCAGCCCCAGCATTTT. Protein product: CASSSREYHQPQHF.

The genes are TRBV5-1 and TRBJ2-7, with 9 bases aligning to TRBD1. Losses at the gene ends were 4 bases for V and 5 bases for J; bases not matched to a gene: 10. This CDR3 has 15 residues. Germline CDR1 and CDR2: SGHRS and YFSETQ. The CDR3 bases are TGCGCCAGCAGCGCTTCCGGGACAGGGTTGAACGAGCAGTACTTC. It is translated as CASSASGTGLNEQYF.

The rearrangement links TRBV5-1 to TRBJ1-2; D is undetermined. The length of the CDR3 is 14 residues. Germline V gene data show CDR1 as SGHRS and CDR2 as YFSETQ. V lost 0 bases to trimming and J lost 1 base, with 7 bases between them. CDR3: CASSLGPSNYGYTF. Written as DNA, the CDR3 is TGCGCCAGCAGCTTGGGACCGAGTAACTATGGCTACACCTTC.

This clone was observed once. The V gene is TRBV6-6, the J gene TRBJ1-6; D is perhaps TRBD1 (6 bases). V shed 6 bases and J shed 9 bases, with 18 bases lying between them. Germline CDR1 and CDR2: MNHNY and SVGAGI (reference sequence). The CDR3 is 15 residues long. The CDR3 coding sequence is TGTGCCAGCAGGAAACAGACAGGTCCCCTTTCACCCCTCCACTTT. The encoded protein is CASRKQTGPLSPLHF.

This chain uses TRBV19 with TRBJ2-5; the match to TRBD1 covers 7 bases. V shed 5 bases, J shed 9 bases, and the junction held 15 bases outside the gene matches. The CDR3 totals 15 residues. Per germline, CDR1 LNHDA and CDR2 SQIVND (reference sequence). The CDR3 DNA is TGTGCCAGTAGTCCTCAGGGACAGCGCGAGGGGGCCCAGTACTTC. Amino acid sequence: CASSPQGQREGAQYF.

This sequence joins TRBV6-5 and TRBJ2-7, with TRBD1 matching 9 bases. J lost 2 bases, V lost 5 bases, and 1 base had no gene match. The CDR3 covers 13 residues. CDR1 and CDR2 from the germline V gene are MNHEY and SVGAGI. CDR3 nucleotide sequence: TGTGCCAGCAGTAGGGACAGGGCCTACGAGCAGTACTTC. Translating gives CASSRDRAYEQYF.

The V call is TRBV2, the J call TRBJ1-4; D is unresolved. Germline V gives CDR1 SNHLY, CDR2 FYNNEI. The CDR3 extends over 12 amino acids. Trimming pared 8 bases from V and 3 bases from J, leaving 7 bases between. The CDR3 DNA reads TGTGCCAGCGGGTTCCCTAATGAAAAACTGTTTTTT. It is translated as CASGFPNEKLFF.

The chain couples TRBV10-3 to TRBJ1-6; D not resolved. V gave up 2 bases and J gave up 9 bases, with 5 bases separating them. This CDR3 comprises 12 residues. Per the germline V gene, CDR1 is ENHRY and CDR2 is SYGVKD. CDR3 sequence: CAISEGVSPLHF. CDR3 DNA: TGTGCCATCAGTGAGGGGGTTTCACCCCTCCACTTT.

J is TRBJ1-2 and V is TRBV28; the D gene is possibly TRBD1 (6 bases). Trimming took off 5 bases at V and 13 bases at J, with 20 bases between the two ends. The CDR3 is 13 residues long. Germline V gene lookup returns CDR1 MDHEN and CDR2 SYDVKM. CDR3: CASSDSGTPVGTF. CDR3 DNA: TGTGCCAGCAGTGATTCCGGGACACCCGTTGGCACCTTC.

The chain recombines TRBV19 with TRBJ1-4, with TRBD1 identical over 8 bases. CDR1 and CDR2 from the germline V gene are LNHDA and SQIVND (reference sequence). The CDR3 consists of 15 residues. The V gene end was trimmed by 4 bases and the J gene end by 7 bases; junction bases not matched to a gene: 8. The CDR3 bases are TGTGCCAGTAGTAGCGTTACAGGGGGTCGTGAAAAACTGTTTTTT. Encoded protein: CASSSVTGGREKLFF.

The chain has TRBV5-4 and TRBJ2-5; D gene ambiguous. The germline V gene encodes CDR1 SGHNT and CDR2 YYREEE (reference sequence). The CDR3 extends over 14 amino acids. The germline V and J ends were trimmed by 4 bases and 1 base, with 11 bases remaining between them. CDR3 coding DNA: TGTGCCAGCAGCGCCGGCGCGTCCCAAGAGACCCAGTACTTC. It codes for CASSAGASQETQYF.

This chain's CDR3 is CASSFDNPGNTIYF. The CDR3 DNA follows: TGTGCCAGCAGTTTCGACAATCCTGGAAACACCATATATTTT. This chain links TRBV7-8 with TRBJ1-3; D unresolved. This CDR3 has 14 amino acids. Trimming left V 6 bases short and J 2 bases short, with 11 bases between. The germline CDR1 and CDR2 sequences are SGHVS and FQNEAQ.

The J gene is TRBJ2-5, the V gene TRBV11-2; no clear D. This CDR3 region has 12 residues. Germline CDR1 and CDR2: SGHAT and FQNNGV. The germline V and J ends were trimmed by 1 base and 4 bases, with 4 bases remaining between them. In DNA, the CDR3 is TGTGCCAGCAGCTTAGTACCAGAGACCCAGTACTTC. Translating gives CASSLVPETQYF.

The gene calls are TRBV19 and TRBJ2-7; 9 nucleotides line up with TRBD2. V was pared by 9 bases and J by 4 bases, with 13 bases of the junction left unmatched. This CDR3 is 15 amino acids long. The germline V gene encodes CDR1 LNHDA and CDR2 SQIVND (reference sequence). CDR3 in DNA: TGTGCCAGGGATCTTGGGGGACTAGCTTCTTACGAGCAGTACTTC. It is translated as CARDLGGLASYEQYF.

The gene calls are TRBV7-9 and TRBJ2-2; TRBD1 might be the D (5 bases). V was trimmed by 3 bases and J by 9 bases, leaving 14 bases between them. The CDR3 runs 14 residues. Germline CDR1 SEHNR, CDR2 FQNEAQ (reference sequence). In nucleotides, the CDR3 is TGTGCCAGCAGCTTCTTTTACAGGTCGTGGGAGCTGTTTTTT. It yields the protein CASSFFYRSWELFF.

This chain joins TRBV10-2 and TRBJ1-2, with no clear D. V was clipped by 2 bases and J by 8 bases, with 9 bases between them. From germline, CDR1 is WSHSY and CDR2 SAAADI. CDR3 size: 12 residues. CDR3 nucleotides: TGCGCCAGCAGTGAGGGGTTAAGAGGCTACACCTTC. It encodes CASSEGLRGYTF.